Shown below are 25 T cell receptor beta chains from a single sample sequenced in a study of Ad26.COV2.S vaccination and SARS-CoV-2 variants. TCRdb's table, derived via immunoSEQ multiplex PCR, lists solely in-frame clones and lacks some. Found here are approximately 410,000 clones, approximately 87% of them singletons; the top ten hold around 3.6%. Documented treatment: 19 received Ad26.COV2.S at low or high dose, single or two shots; 5 received placebo; per-sample allocation not given. Day 63 following the first vaccine or placebo injection was when the samples were taken. Sequences were derived from peripheral blood, sampled in a trial of Ad26.COV2.S vaccine versus placebo. These receptors all stem from a person between 18 and 65 years old who received the Ad26.COV2.S COVID-19 vaccine or a placebo.

The chain joins TRBV3-1 (or the pseudogene TRBV3-2) to TRBJ2-4; D is perhaps TRBD1 (5 bases). This CDR3 has 16 amino acids. The ends were cut back, 4 bases at V and 0 bases at J, with 13 bases in the middle. Germline V gene sequence: CDR1 LGHDT, CDR2 YNNKEL (reference sequence). The CDR3 is CASSPAVGVAKNIQYF. The CDR3 coding sequence is TGTGCCAGCAGCCCAGCCGTAGGGGTAGCCAAAAACATTCAGTACTTC.

This sequence joins TRBV6-5 and TRBJ2-3, with a tentative D call TRBD2 (6 bases). This CDR3 contains 12 residues. Germline loops: CDR1 MNHEY, CDR2 SVGAGI. The V gene lost 7 bases and the J gene lost 4 bases, with 9 bases spanning the gap. This CDR3 is CASTGVADTQYF. The CDR3 nucleotides are TGTGCCAGCACGGGGGTCGCAGATACGCAGTATTTT.

J is TRBJ1-5 and V is TRBV2; 7 nucleotides line up with TRBD1. With 4 bases clipped from V and 4 bases from J, the junction kept 4 bases outside the gene matches. The V gene's germline CDR1 is SNHLY and CDR2 FYNNEI. The CDR3 extends over 14 amino acids. The CDR3 here is CASSGTGKNQPQHF. CDR3 DNA sequence: TGTGCCAGCAGTGGGACAGGTAAAAATCAGCCCCAGCATTTT. The variable domain in full, with the rest retrieved from reference TRBV2 and TRBJ1-5, is EPEVTQTPSHQVTQMGQEVILRCVPISNHLYFYWYRQILGQKVEFLVSFYNNEISEKSEIFDDQFSVERPDGSNFTLKIRSTKLEDSAMYFCASSGTGKNQPQHFGDGTRLSIL.

This chain links TRBV3-1 (or the pseudogene TRBV3-2) with TRBJ2-1; TRBD2 aligns across 13 bases. Germline V gene data show CDR1 as LGHDT and CDR2 as YNNKEL (reference sequence). Trimming at V came to 3 bases and at J to 5 bases, leaving 4 bases not matched to a gene. The CDR3 is 16 amino acids. CDR3 amino acids: CASSQMTSGGNNEQFF. As DNA, the CDR3 is TGTGCCAGCAGCCAGATGACTAGCGGGGGGAACAATGAGCAGTTCTTC.

The V gene is TRBV7-9, the J gene TRBJ1-3; D remains unclear. This CDR3 has 14 residues. V was trimmed by 3 bases and J by 6 bases, leaving 12 bases between them. Germline V CDR1 and CDR2: SEHNR, FQNEAQ (reference sequence). CDR3 nucleotides: TGTGCCAGCAGCTTGAGTAGGCCGGTAAACACCATATATTTT. Protein: CASSLSRPVNTIYF.

The chain links TRBV3-1 (or the pseudogene TRBV3-2) to TRBJ1-2; D is perhaps TRBD1 (6 bases). CDR1 is LGHDT, CDR2 YNNKEL, per germline (reference sequence). The CDR3 is 13 residues long. The V and J ends lost 2 bases and 5 bases respectively, with 9 bases between them. CDR3 DNA: TGTGCCAGCAGCCAAAGACAGGCATATGGCTACACCTTC. Its protein is CASSQRQAYGYTF.

This clone turned up a few times. CDR3 region: CAWSPTGNQPQHF. CDR3 DNA: TGTGCCTGGAGTCCGACAGGGAATCAGCCCCAGCATTTT. V is TRBV30 and J is TRBJ1-5, with 7 bases lining up with TRBD1. J gave up 4 bases and V 2 bases, and 2 bases lay outside the gene matches. Germline lookup yields CDR1 GTSNPN and CDR2 SVGIG (reference sequence). The CDR3 spans 13 residues.

The chain links TRBV6-5 to TRBJ1-2; 8 bases are shared with TRBD1. J lost 4 bases, V lost 6 bases, and 10 bases had no gene match. The CDR3 extends over 15 amino acids. CDR1 is MNHEY and CDR2 is SVGAGI in the germline V gene. The CDR3 loop is CASRPSGGHGYGYTF. The DNA of the CDR3 is TGTGCCAGCAGACCATCAGGGGGCCATGGCTATGGCTACACCTTC.

Notes on this clone: Within the sample, other DNA sequences also encode this same CDR3. This chain links TRBV19 with TRBJ2-7, with TRBD2 as a possible D gene (7 bases). Trimming shortened V by 1 base and J by 2 bases, and 9 bases separated the two germline ends. Germline CDR1 LNHDA, CDR2 SQIVND (reference sequence). This CDR3 spans 14 amino acids. The chain's CDR3 is CASSIGGGPYEQYF. The CDR3 DNA sequence: TGTGCCAGTAGTATAGGGGGGGGCCCCTACGAGCAGTACTTC. The full variable domain, its missing parts supplied by reference TRBV19 and TRBJ2-7, is DGGITQSPKYLFRKEGQNVTLSCEQNLNHDAMYWYRQDPGQGLRLIYYSQIVNDFQKGDIAEGYSVSREKKESFPLTVTSAQKNPTAFYLCASSIGGGPYEQYFGPGTRLTVT.

V is TRBV4-2 and J is TRBJ1-3; D call uncertain. CDR1 is LGHNA and CDR2 is YNFKEQ in the germline V gene. V was clipped by 2 bases and J by 2 bases, with 13 bases between them. This CDR3 comprises 16 residues. Here the CDR3 DNA reads TGTGCCAGCAGCCAAAATCTTGCTGGGGCTGGAAACACCATATATTTT. Protein sequence: CASSQNLAGAGNTIYF.

The chain links TRBV7-3 to TRBJ2-2; weak D call: TRBD1 (6 bases). CDR1 is SGHTA, CDR2 FQGTGA, per germline. Trimming cost V 7 bases and J 0 bases, with 9 bases left between them. CDR3 size: 14 residues. CDR3 sequence reads: CASKRDTNTGELFF. The CDR3 nucleotides are TGTGCCAGCAAGAGGGACACGAACACCGGGGAGCTGTTTTTT.

The chain combines TRBV5-1 with TRBJ2-6; weak D call: TRBD2 (6 bases). Germline CDR1 and CDR2: SGHRS and YFSETQ. The CDR3 spans 17 residues. Trimming cost V 4 bases and J 4 bases, with 18 bases left between them. For the CDR3, the DNA is TGCGCCAGCAGCACACCGTTCGGGGGAACCGGGGCCAACGTCCTGACTTTC. Translated, it gives CASSTPFGGTGANVLTF.

The chain recombines TRBV21-1 with TRBJ1-2; whether TRBD1, the table's D call, matches the DNA was not checked. TRBV21-1 is a listed pseudogene. The CDR3 sequence is 14 residues long. CDR3 DNA: TGTGCCAGCAGCAAAGACAGGGGTACCTATGGCTACACCTTC. Translation gives CASSKDRGTYGYTF.

J is TRBJ1-4 and V is TRBV30; no firm D call. The V end was cut by 2 bases, the J end by 4 bases, with 8 bases between. Germline V gene data show CDR1 as GTSNPN and CDR2 as SVGIG (reference sequence). The CDR3 is 13 residues long. CDR3 in amino acids: CAWSRVGNEKLFF. DNA for the CDR3: TGTGCCTGGAGTAGGGTCGGTAATGAAAAACTGTTTTTT.

The V call is TRBV30, the J call TRBJ1-5, with unresolved D. This CDR3 is 14 amino acids long. V lost 2 bases and J lost 0, with 8 bases in between. Germline lookup yields CDR1 GTSNPN and CDR2 SVGIG (reference sequence). The CDR3 coding sequence is TGTGCCTGGAGTAACAGCAATAGCAATCAGCCCCAGCATTTT. Its protein is CAWSNSNSNQPQHF.

The rearrangement joins TRBV7-9 to TRBJ1-4; 7 bases line up with TRBD1. Germline CDR1 and CDR2: SEHNR and FQNEAQ (reference sequence). The J segment lost 7 bases and the V segment lost 1 base, leaving 3 bases of the junction unmatched. There are 14 residues in the CDR3. In nucleotides, the CDR3 is TGTGCCAGCAGCTTAGTAGGGGGCGGTGAAAAACTGTTTTTT. Translating gives CASSLVGGGEKLFF.

The chain has TRBV7-2 and TRBJ2-7; D is undetermined. This CDR3 spans 15 amino acids. The V gene's germline CDR1 is SGHTA and CDR2 FQGNSA. V was trimmed by 5 bases and J by 5 bases, leaving 19 bases between them. The CDR3 is CASSPRALSRNEQYF. DNA for the CDR3: TGTGCCAGCAGCCCTCGGGCCCTCTCCCGCAACGAGCAGTACTTC.

The rearrangement uses TRBV27 and TRBJ2-3, with 8 nucleotides matching TRBD2. With V trimmed by 0 bases and J by 5 bases, 10 bases remained unmatched. Germline V CDR1 and CDR2: MNHEY, SMNVEV (reference sequence). The CDR3 is 17 residues long. CDR3 protein: CASSLSGVAGIRDTQYF. DNA of the CDR3: TGTGCCAGCAGTTTATCCGGAGTAGCGGGGATACGAGATACGCAGTATTTT.

The J gene is TRBJ1-1, the V gene TRBV29-1, with D possibly being TRBD1 (6 bases). The CDR3 length is 15 residues. The V and J ends lost 7 bases and 2 bases respectively, with 20 bases between them. The germline V gene encodes CDR1 SQVTM and CDR2 ANQGSEA. The CDR3 spells CSGWTIDRPNTEAFF. The DNA for the CDR3 is TGCAGCGGATGGACAATTGACAGGCCAAACACTGAAGCTTTCTTT.

The chain employs TRBV7-9 and TRBJ2-1, with TRBD2 identical over 8 bases. This CDR3 has 15 amino acids. CDR1 SEHNR and CDR2 FQNEAQ come from the germline V gene (reference sequence). V lost 0 bases and J lost 6; bases outside the gene matches: 4. The CDR3 DNA reads as TGTGCCAGCAGCTTAGCGGCGGGGGGTCCCAATGAGCAGTTCTTC. Translation: CASSLAAGGPNEQFF.

V and J are TRBV7-8 and TRBJ2-3, with 7 nucleotides matching TRBD1. Germline V lookup: CDR1 SGHVS, CDR2 FQNEAQ. The CDR3 has 14 amino acids. V trimming: 5 bases; J trimming: 3 bases; junction bases outside the gene matches: 5. CDR3 in DNA: TGTGCCAGCAGCCTAGGGACAGAGACAGATACGCAGTATTTT. It translates to CASSLGTETDTQYF.

V gene TRBV4-1 combines with J gene TRBJ2-7, with unresolved D. There are 15 residues in the CDR3. The V and J ends lost 1 base and 5 bases respectively, with 15 bases between them. In germline, CDR1 is MGHRA, CDR2 YSYEKL. CDR3 sequence: CASSQGARLGHEQYF. The CDR3 region has the DNA TGCGCCAGCAGCCAAGGAGCCCGTCTCGGCCACGAGCAGTACTTC.

This rearrangement joins TRBV9 to TRBJ2-5; 7 bases are a match to TRBD1. Looked up from germline, CDR1 is SGDLS and CDR2 is YYNGEE. The V gene end was trimmed by 4 bases and the J gene end by 5 bases; junction bases not matched to a gene: 5. The CDR3 length is 13 residues. The CDR3 sequence: CASSIQGTETQYF. CDR3 DNA: TGTGCCAGCAGCATACAGGGGACGGAGACCCAGTACTTC.

The chain uses TRBV2 and TRBJ2-7; 10 bases align to TRBD1. The CDR3 loop spans 16 amino acids. In germline, CDR1 is SNHLY, CDR2 FYNNEI. V shed 2 bases and J 3 bases; nucleotides not matched to a gene: 7. CDR3 in amino acids: CASSEKGGQGNYEQYF. The CDR3 bases are TGTGCCAGCAGTGAAAAAGGGGGACAGGGGAACTACGAGCAGTACTTC.

The chain is built from TRBV28 and TRBJ2-5, with a possible D match to TRBD2 (5 bases). The germline V gene encodes CDR1 MDHEN and CDR2 SYDVKM. V was pared by 7 bases and J by 7 bases, with 16 bases between. The length of the CDR3 is 13 residues. CDR3 nucleotides: TGTGCCAGCAATGCGGGCCGGAGAGGGACCCAGTACTTC. This codes for CASNAGRRGTQYF.